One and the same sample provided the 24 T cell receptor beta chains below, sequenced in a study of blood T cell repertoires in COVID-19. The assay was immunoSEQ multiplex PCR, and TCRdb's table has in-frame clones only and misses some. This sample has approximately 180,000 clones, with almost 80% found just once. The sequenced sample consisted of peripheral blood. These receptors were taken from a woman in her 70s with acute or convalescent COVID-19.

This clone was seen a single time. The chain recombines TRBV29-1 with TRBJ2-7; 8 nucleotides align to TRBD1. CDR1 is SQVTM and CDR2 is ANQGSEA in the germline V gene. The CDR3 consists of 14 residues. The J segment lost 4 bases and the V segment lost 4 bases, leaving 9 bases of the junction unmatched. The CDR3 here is CSVGSGQGRYEQYF. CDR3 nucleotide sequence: TGCAGCGTTGGTTCTGGACAGGGAAGGTACGAGCAGTACTTC.

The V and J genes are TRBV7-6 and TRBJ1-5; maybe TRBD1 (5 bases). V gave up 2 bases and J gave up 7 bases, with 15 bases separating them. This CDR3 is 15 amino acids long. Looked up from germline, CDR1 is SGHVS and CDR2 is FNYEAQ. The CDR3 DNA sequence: TGTGCCAGCAGCTTAAACCCAGGGTTGAGCCAGCCCCAGCATTTT. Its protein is CASSLNPGLSQPQHF.

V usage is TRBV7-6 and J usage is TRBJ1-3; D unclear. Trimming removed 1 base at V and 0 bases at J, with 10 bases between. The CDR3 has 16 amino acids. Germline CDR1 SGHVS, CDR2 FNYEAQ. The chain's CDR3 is CASSLGVRGSGNTIYF. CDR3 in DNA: TGTGCCAGCAGCTTAGGTGTTCGGGGCTCTGGAAACACCATATATTTT. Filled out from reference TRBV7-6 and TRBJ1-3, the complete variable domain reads GAGVSQSPRYKVTKRGQDVALRCDPISGHVSLYWYRQALGQGPEFLTYFNYEAQQDKSGLPNDRFSAERPEGSISTLTIQRTEQRDSAMYRCASSLGVRGSGNTIYFGEGSWLTVV.

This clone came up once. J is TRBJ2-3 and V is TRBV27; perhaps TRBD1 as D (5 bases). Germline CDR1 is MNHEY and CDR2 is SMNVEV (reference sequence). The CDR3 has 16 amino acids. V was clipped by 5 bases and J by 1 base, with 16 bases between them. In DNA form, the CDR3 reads TGTGCCAGCAGTCCGTTGGACAAGCGAGGCACAGATACGCAGTATTTT. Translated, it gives CASSPLDKRGTDTQYF.

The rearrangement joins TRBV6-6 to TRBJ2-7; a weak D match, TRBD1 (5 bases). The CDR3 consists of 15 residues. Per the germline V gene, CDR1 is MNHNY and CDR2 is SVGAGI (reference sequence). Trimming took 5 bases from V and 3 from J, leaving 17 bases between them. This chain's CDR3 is CASSPRWGRNYEQYF. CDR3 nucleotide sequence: TGTGCCAGCAGTCCCCGATGGGGCAGAAACTACGAGCAGTACTTC.

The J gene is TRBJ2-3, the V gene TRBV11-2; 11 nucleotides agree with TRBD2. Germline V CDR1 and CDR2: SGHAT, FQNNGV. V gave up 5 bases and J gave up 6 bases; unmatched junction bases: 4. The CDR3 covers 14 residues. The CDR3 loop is CASSSSGRADTQYF. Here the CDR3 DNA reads TGTGCCAGCAGCAGTAGCGGGAGGGCCGATACGCAGTATTTT.

The CDR3 sequence is CASSEGTPRGANVLTF. As DNA, the CDR3 is TGTGCCAGTAGTGAAGGGACACCTCGTGGGGCCAACGTCCTGACTTTC. The chain has TRBV19 and TRBJ2-6; weak D call: TRBD1 (6 bases). The CDR3 has 16 amino acids. The germline CDR1 and CDR2 sequences are LNHDA and SQIVND (reference sequence). Between the trimmed V and J ends, which lost 5 bases and 3 bases, there was a span of 14 bases.

The CDR3 bases are TGCGCCAGCAGCTTCGTGCCGGGAGTGGACGATGAGCAGTTCTTC. Residues: CASSFVPGVDDEQFF. This chain connects TRBV5-1 to TRBJ2-1; tentative D call: TRBD2 (6 bases). Germline loops: CDR1 SGHRS, CDR2 YFSETQ. This CDR3 has 15 residues. The V and J ends lost 2 bases and 8 bases respectively, with 17 bases between them.

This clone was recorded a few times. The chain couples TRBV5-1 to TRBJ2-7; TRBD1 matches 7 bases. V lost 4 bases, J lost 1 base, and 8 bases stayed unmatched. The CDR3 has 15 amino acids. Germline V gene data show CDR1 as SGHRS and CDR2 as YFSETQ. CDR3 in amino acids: CASSPRQGISYEQYF. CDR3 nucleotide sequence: TGCGCCAGCAGCCCACGACAGGGAATTTCCTACGAGCAGTACTTC.

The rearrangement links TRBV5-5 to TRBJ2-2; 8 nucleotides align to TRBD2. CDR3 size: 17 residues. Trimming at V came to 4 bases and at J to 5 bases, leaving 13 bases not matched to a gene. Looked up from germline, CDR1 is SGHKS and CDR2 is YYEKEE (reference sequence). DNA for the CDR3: TGTGCCAGCAGCACCAGCGAAATAGCGGGATGGACCGGGGAGCTGTTTTTT. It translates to CASSTSEIAGWTGELFF.

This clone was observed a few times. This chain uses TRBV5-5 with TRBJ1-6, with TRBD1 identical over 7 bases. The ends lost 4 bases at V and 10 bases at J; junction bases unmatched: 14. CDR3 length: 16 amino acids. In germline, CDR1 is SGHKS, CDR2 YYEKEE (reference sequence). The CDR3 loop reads CASSDQPGSRGSPLHF. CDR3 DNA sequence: TGTGCCAGCAGCGACCAACCCGGATCCAGGGGGTCACCCCTCCACTTT.

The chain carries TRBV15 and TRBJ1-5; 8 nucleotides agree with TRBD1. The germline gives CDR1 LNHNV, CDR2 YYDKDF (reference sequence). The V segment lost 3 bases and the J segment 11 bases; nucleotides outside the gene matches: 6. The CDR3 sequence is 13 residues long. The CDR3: CATSRGDRLTQHF. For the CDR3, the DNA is TGTGCCACCAGCAGGGGGGACAGGTTGACCCAGCATTTT.

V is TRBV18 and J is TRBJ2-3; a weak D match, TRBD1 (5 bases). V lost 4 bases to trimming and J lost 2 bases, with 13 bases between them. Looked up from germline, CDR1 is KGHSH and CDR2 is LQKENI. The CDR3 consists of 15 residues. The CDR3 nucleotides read TGTGCCAGCTCACGGGGCCAGAGCCTCACAGATACGCAGTATTTT. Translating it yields CASSRGQSLTDTQYF.

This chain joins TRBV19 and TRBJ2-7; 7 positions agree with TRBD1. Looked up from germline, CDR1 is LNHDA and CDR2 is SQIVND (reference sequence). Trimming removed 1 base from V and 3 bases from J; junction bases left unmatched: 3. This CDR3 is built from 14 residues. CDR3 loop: CASSIVGGGYEQYF. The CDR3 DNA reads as TGTGCCAGTAGTATAGTAGGGGGCGGCTACGAGCAGTACTTC.

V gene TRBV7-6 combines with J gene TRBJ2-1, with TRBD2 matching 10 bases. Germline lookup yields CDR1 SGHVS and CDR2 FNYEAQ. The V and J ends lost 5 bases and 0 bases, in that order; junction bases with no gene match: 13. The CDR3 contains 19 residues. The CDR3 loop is CASSGHLAGAFSSYNEQFF. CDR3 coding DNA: TGTGCCAGCAGCGGACACCTAGCGGGGGCGTTTAGCTCCTACAATGAGCAGTTCTTC.

The CDR3 bases are TGTGCCAGCAGCCAAGGGGGGGACGGTAATGAAAAACTGTTTTTT. Its translation is CASSQGGDGNEKLFF. The V gene is TRBV3-1 (or the pseudogene TRBV3-2), the J gene TRBJ1-4, with a weak D call TRBD1 (5 bases). Trimming took off 1 base at V and 4 bases at J, with 10 bases between the two ends. This CDR3 has 15 residues. Germline CDR1 and CDR2: LGHDT and YNNKEL (reference sequence).

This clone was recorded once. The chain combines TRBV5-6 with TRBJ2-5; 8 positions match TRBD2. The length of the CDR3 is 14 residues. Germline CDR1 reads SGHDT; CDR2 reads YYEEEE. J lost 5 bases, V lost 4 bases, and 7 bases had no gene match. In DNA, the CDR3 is TGTGCCAGCAGCCGGGGACTAGTCAGGGAGACCCAGTACTTC. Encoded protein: CASSRGLVRETQYF.

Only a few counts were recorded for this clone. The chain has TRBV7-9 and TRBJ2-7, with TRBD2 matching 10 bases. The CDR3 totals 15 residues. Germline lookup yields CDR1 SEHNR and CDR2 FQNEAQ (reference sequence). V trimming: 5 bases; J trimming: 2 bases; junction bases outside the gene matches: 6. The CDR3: CASSRLAGAPYEQYF. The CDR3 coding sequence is TGTGCCAGCAGCCGCCTAGCGGGGGCTCCCTACGAGCAGTACTTC.

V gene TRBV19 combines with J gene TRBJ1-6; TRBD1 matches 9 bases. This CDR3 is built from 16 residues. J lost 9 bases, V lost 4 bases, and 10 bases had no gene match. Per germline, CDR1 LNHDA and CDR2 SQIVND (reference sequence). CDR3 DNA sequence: TGTGCCAGTAGTACGCTACCGGGACAGGGTACTTCACCCCTCCACTTT. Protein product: CASSTLPGQGTSPLHF. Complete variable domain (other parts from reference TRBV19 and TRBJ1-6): DGGITQSPKYLFRKEGQNVTLSCEQNLNHDAMYWYRQDPGQGLRLIYYSQIVNDFQKGDIAEGYSVSREKKESFPLTVTSAQKNPTAFYLCASSTLPGQGTSPLHFGNGTRLTVT.

This CDR3 is CARQLIQETSGRSRKIYEQYF. Here the CDR3 DNA reads TGTGCCAGACAATTAATCCAAGAGACTAGCGGGAGGTCGAGGAAAATCTACGAGCAGTACTTC. The chain employs TRBV27 and TRBJ2-7; 13 bases agree with TRBD2. Germline V gives CDR1 MNHEY, CDR2 SMNVEV (reference sequence). The CDR3 extends over 21 amino acids. The V gene end was trimmed by 9 bases and the J gene end by 3 bases; junction bases not matched to a gene: 26.

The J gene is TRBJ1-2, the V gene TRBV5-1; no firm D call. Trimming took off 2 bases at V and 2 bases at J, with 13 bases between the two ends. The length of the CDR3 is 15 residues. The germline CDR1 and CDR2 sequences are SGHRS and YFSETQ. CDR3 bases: TGCGCCAGCAGCTTAACGGAGGGAATGAACTATGGCTACACCTTC. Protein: CASSLTEGMNYGYTF.

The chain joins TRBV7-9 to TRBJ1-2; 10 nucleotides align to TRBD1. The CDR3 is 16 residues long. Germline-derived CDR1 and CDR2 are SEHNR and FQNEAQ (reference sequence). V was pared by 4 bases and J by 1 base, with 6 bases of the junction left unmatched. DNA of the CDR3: TGTGCCAGCAGCTCGGTAGACAGGGGGCATAACTATGGCTACACCTTC. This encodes CASSSVDRGHNYGYTF.

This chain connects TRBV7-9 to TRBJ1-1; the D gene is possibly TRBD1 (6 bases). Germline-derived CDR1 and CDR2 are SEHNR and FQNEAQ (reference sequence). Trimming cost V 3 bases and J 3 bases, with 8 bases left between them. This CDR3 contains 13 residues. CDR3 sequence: CASSFSGDTEAFF. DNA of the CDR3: TGTGCCAGCAGCTTCTCAGGGGACACTGAAGCTTTCTTT.

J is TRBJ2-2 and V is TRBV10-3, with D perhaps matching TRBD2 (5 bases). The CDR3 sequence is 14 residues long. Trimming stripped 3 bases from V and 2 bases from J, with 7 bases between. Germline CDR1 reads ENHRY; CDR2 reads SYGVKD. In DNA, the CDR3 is TGTGCCATCAGTGAACTAGAAAACACCGGGGAGCTGTTTTTT. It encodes CAISELENTGELFF.